This T cell receptor (beta chain) originates from a study of vaccination effects on CD4 cells after COVID-19. This CDR3 region has 16 residues. Germline CDR1 is SEHNR and CDR2 is FQNEAQ (reference sequence). Trimming took 1 base from V and 4 from J; bases not matched to a gene: 10. With respect to this clone: Its antigen is unidentified.

Sequencing was performed with immunoSEQ multiplex PCR; in TCRdb, only in-frame clones are kept and a portion is missing. The sample has 55,000 to 90,000 clones, 65% to 85% seen once; the top ten hold around 5%. Sequencing was preceded by expansion of antigen-specific CD4+ T cells with viral peptide pools in the ViraFEST assay. Isolating CD4+ T cells followed around nine days of culture. A positive SARS-CoV-2 PCR test fell between March and December 2020. The material was CD4+ T cells from PBMCs cultured with HIV peptides, obtained before COVID-19 vaccination. Subset given: HIV-1 Nef peptide pool negative control/reference culture. This clonotype originated in a human donor who had a prior SARS-CoV-2 infection. The chain is built from TRBV7-9 and TRBJ2-7; 7 bases are a match to TRBD1. This CDR3 reads CASSLVFRGKGYEQYF. The CDR3 coding sequence is TGTGCCAGCAGCTTAGTTTTCAGGGGGAAGGGGTACGAGCAGTACTTC.